These 25 T cell receptor beta chains were sequenced from one sample in a study of cytomegalovirus exposure and HLA in healthy donors. 13 Jbeta primers and 60 Vbeta primers were used for the PCR. TCRdb's table, derived via immunoSEQ multiplex PCR, lists solely in-frame clones and lacks some. The sample lists roughly 150,000 clones, approximately 83% occurring once. Sequencing was done on a sample of PBMCs. Source of these receptors: a woman between 40 and 50 years old in good health and CMV-seronegative.

This clone was seen only once. The CDR3 region has the DNA TGTGCCAGCTCACCCAGTTCGGGGGTTCGCGAGACCCAGTACTTC. Amino acid sequence: CASSPSSGVRETQYF. V is TRBV18 and J is TRBJ2-5; TRBD2 might be the D (6 bases). The germline V gene encodes CDR1 KGHSH and CDR2 LQKENI. There are 15 residues in the CDR3. Trimming removed 3 bases at V and 5 bases at J, with 16 bases between.

This rearrangement joins TRBV28 to TRBJ1-5, with 9 bases matching TRBD1. J gave up 0 bases and V 3 bases, and 3 bases lay outside the gene matches. Germline V gene lookup returns CDR1 MDHEN and CDR2 SYDVKM. This CDR3 comprises 16 residues. CDR3 protein: CASSFGTGTSNQPQHF. CDR3 in DNA: TGTGCCAGCAGTTTCGGGACAGGGACTAGCAATCAGCCCCAGCATTTT.

The V call is TRBV7-8, the J call TRBJ1-2; a weak D match, TRBD1 (5 bases). The CDR3 totals 15 residues. Between the trimmed V and J ends, which lost 2 bases and 4 bases, there was a span of 14 bases. Per the germline V gene, CDR1 is SGHVS and CDR2 is FQNEAQ. The CDR3 protein is CASSLLDRGGYGYTF. CDR3 bases: TGTGCCAGCAGCTTATTAGATCGGGGGGGCTATGGCTACACCTTC.

V is TRBV6-1 and J is TRBJ2-5; 10 bases line up with TRBD2. The CDR3 extends over 14 amino acids. V trimming: 7 bases; J trimming: 5 bases; junction bases outside the gene matches: 7. Germline V gene sequence: CDR1 MNHNS, CDR2 SASEGT. As DNA, the CDR3 is TGTGCCAGCACGAGCGGGGGGGCCCTGGAGACCCAGTACTTC. Translating gives CASTSGGALETQYF.

This rearrangement joins TRBV19 to TRBJ1-4, with 9 bases that match TRBD1. V shed 5 bases, J shed 4 bases, and the junction held 8 bases outside the gene matches. This CDR3 spans 16 amino acids. Looked up from germline, CDR1 is LNHDA and CDR2 is SQIVND (reference sequence). The CDR3: CASSPGTGTLNEKLFF. The CDR3, as DNA: TGTGCCAGTAGTCCGGGGACAGGGACCCTTAATGAAAAACTGTTTTTT.

The chain employs TRBV6-5 and TRBJ2-7; 7 positions agree with TRBD2. With V trimmed by 7 bases and J by 0 bases, 9 bases remained unmatched. Germline V CDR1 and CDR2: MNHEY, SVGAGI. The CDR3 totals 15 residues. CDR3 sequence (DNA): TGTGCCAGCACCCCCGGGGGGAGCAACTCCTACGAGCAGTACTTC. It yields the protein CASTPGGSNSYEQYF.

Concerning this clone: This sample includes further DNA sequences coding for the same CDR3. The CDR3: CASSPLGETEAFF. The CDR3 nucleotides are TGTGCCAGTAGCCCCTTAGGGGAAACTGAAGCTTTCTTT. The V call is TRBV6-1, the J call TRBJ1-1, with D possibly matching TRBD1 (5 bases). CDR3 length: 13 amino acids. Germline V CDR1 and CDR2: MNHNS, SASEGT. The V end was cut by 9 bases, the J end by 5 bases, with 16 bases between.

This chain uses TRBV6-6 with TRBJ2-7, with D possibly TRBD2 on 7 matching bases. CDR1 is MNHNY and CDR2 is SVGAGI in the germline V gene (reference sequence). V shed 7 bases and J shed 6 bases, with 16 bases lying between them. The CDR3 contains 13 residues. The CDR3 bases are TGTGCCAGCAAGGGGGGGGAGGGTTCCGAGCAGTACTTC. This gives the protein CASKGGEGSEQYF.

The chain links TRBV10-3 to TRBJ2-1; TRBD1 is a possible D gene (7 bases). CDR1 ENHRY and CDR2 SYGVKD come from the germline V gene. This CDR3 is built from 16 residues. V was trimmed by 0 bases and J by 6 bases, leaving 15 bases between them. CDR3: CAISESVQGDSNEQFF. The CDR3 DNA reads as TGTGCCATCAGTGAGTCGGTTCAGGGGGACTCCAATGAGCAGTTCTTC.

The chain employs TRBV6-5 and TRBJ1-1; tentatively, D is TRBD1 (6 bases). V was pared by 5 bases and J by 11 bases, with 15 bases between. The CDR3 covers 12 residues. CDR1 MNHEY and CDR2 SVGAGI come from the germline V gene. CDR3 residues: CASSMTGSHAFF. CDR3 DNA: TGTGCCAGCAGTATGACAGGTTCGCATGCTTTCTTT.

This clone appeared a single time. The chain combines TRBV9 with TRBJ2-1; D remains ambiguous. The germline V gene encodes CDR1 SGDLS and CDR2 YYNGEE. This CDR3 contains 13 residues. The V and J ends lost 3 bases and 6 bases respectively, with 10 bases between them. This chain's CDR3 is CASSASARNEQFF. The CDR3, as DNA: TGTGCCAGCAGCGCGTCTGCGCGCAATGAGCAGTTCTTC.

This clone has a handful of counts. The chain recombines TRBV4-3 with TRBJ2-4; TRBD1 matches at 8 bases. J lost 5 bases, V lost 3 bases, and 0 bases had no gene match. The CDR3 length is 13 residues. The germline CDR1 and CDR2 sequences are LGHNA and YSLEER. The CDR3 DNA reads as TGCGCCAGCAGCCAGGACAGGGAAAACATTCAGTACTTC. Translated: CASSQDRENIQYF.

V is TRBV5-1 and J is TRBJ1-1; D is possibly TRBD1 (6 bases). Germline CDR1 is SGHRS and CDR2 is YFSETQ. V gave up 3 bases and J gave up 4 bases, with 10 bases separating them. The CDR3 has 13 amino acids. CDR3 DNA sequence: TGCGCCAGCAGCTGGCAAGGGGGCACTGAAGCTTTCTTT. As protein: CASSWQGGTEAFF. The entire variable domain, with the rest obtained from reference TRBV5-1 and TRBJ1-1, is as follows: KAGVTQTPRYLIKTRGQQVTLSCSPISGHRSVSWYQQTPGQGLQFLFEYFSETQRNKGNFPGRFSGRQFSNSRSEMNVSTLELGDSALYLCASSWQGGTEAFFGQGTRLTVV.

The rearrangement uses TRBV5-1 and TRBJ1-4, with D possibly matching TRBD1 (5 bases). Trimming took 2 bases from V and 4 from J, leaving 9 bases between them. The CDR3 runs to 14 residues. The germline V gene encodes CDR1 SGHRS and CDR2 YFSETQ. The CDR3 loop is CASSFDRDNEKLFF. CDR3 nucleotide sequence: TGCGCCAGCAGCTTCGACAGAGATAATGAAAAACTGTTTTTT.

This clone was seen more than once but under ten times. The chain has TRBV5-8 and TRBJ2-1, with unresolved D. CDR3 size: 11 residues. The V end was cut by 4 bases, the J end by 14 bases, with 13 bases between. The germline V gene has CDR1 SGHTS and CDR2 YDEGEE. The CDR3 region is CASSHGPVEFF. The CDR3 nucleotides read TGTGCCAGCAGCCACGGTCCGGTAGAGTTCTTC.

V and J are TRBV19 and TRBJ2-3, with D possibly matching TRBD1 (5 bases). Trimming pared 3 bases from V and 5 bases from J, leaving 6 bases between. This CDR3 is built from 12 residues. Germline values: CDR1 LNHDA, CDR2 SQIVND (reference sequence). The CDR3 reads CASSMQGDTQYF. The CDR3 DNA reads TGTGCCAGTAGTATGCAGGGAGATACGCAGTATTTT. The complete variable domain, with remaining parts taken from reference TRBV19 and TRBJ2-3, reads DGGITQSPKYLFRKEGQNVTLSCEQNLNHDAMYWYRQDPGQGLRLIYYSQIVNDFQKGDIAEGYSVSREKKESFPLTVTSAQKNPTAFYLCASSMQGDTQYFGPGTRLTVL.

The chain recombines TRBV6-1 with TRBJ2-3; 14 bases match TRBD2. The CDR3 is 19 amino acids. V shed 1 base and J 2 bases; nucleotides not matched to a gene: 8. CDR1 MNHNS and CDR2 SASEGT come from the germline V gene. CDR3 loop: CASSEVGLAGAGDTDTQYF. The CDR3, as DNA: TGTGCCAGCAGTGAAGTGGGACTAGCGGGGGCCGGGGACACAGATACGCAGTATTTT.

The chain joins TRBV2 to TRBJ1-2; 8 bases are a match to TRBD1. Germline assignment: CDR1 SNHLY and CDR2 FYNNEI. The CDR3 is made up of 17 amino acids. V gave up 3 bases and J gave up 7 bases; unmatched junction bases: 16. The CDR3 loop reads CASSEAPGQGGVSGYTF. DNA for the CDR3: TGTGCCAGCAGTGAGGCCCCCGGACAGGGAGGAGTTAGTGGCTACACCTTC.

This rearrangement joins TRBV19 to TRBJ1-2; 10 nucleotides agree with TRBD1. Per the germline V gene, CDR1 is LNHDA and CDR2 is SQIVND (reference sequence). The V gene end was trimmed by 3 bases and the J gene end by 4 bases; junction bases not matched to a gene: 11. The CDR3 runs 17 residues. The CDR3 region is CASSIVTGGGPAYGYTF. For the CDR3, the DNA is TGTGCCAGTAGTATCGTGACAGGGGGCGGCCCGGCCTATGGCTACACCTTC.

The chain is built from TRBV6-5 and TRBJ2-7; D call uncertain. CDR1 MNHEY and CDR2 SVGAGI come from the germline V gene. The CDR3 has 10 amino acids. V was clipped by 5 bases and J by 7 bases, with 6 bases between them. The CDR3 sequence: CASSEAEQYF. Written as DNA, the CDR3 is TGTGCCAGCAGTGAAGCGGAGCAGTACTTC.

The gene calls are TRBV27 and TRBJ2-3; 12 nucleotides line up with TRBD2. The germline V gene encodes CDR1 MNHEY and CDR2 SMNVEV (reference sequence). The CDR3 is 17 residues long. After removal of 5 bases from V and 1 base from J, the junction contained 7 bases not matched to a gene. The CDR3: CASSGPGLAGGTDTQYF. The CDR3 bases are TGTGCCAGCAGTGGACCGGGACTAGCGGGCGGCACAGATACGCAGTATTTT.

The chain has TRBV7-6 and TRBJ2-7; weak D call: TRBD1 (6 bases). In germline, CDR1 is SGHVS, CDR2 FNYEAQ. Trimming left V 2 bases short and J 2 bases short, with 10 bases between. There are 14 residues in the CDR3. This chain's CDR3 is CASSLNAGAYEQYF. The CDR3, as DNA: TGTGCCAGCAGCTTAAATGCAGGGGCCTACGAGCAGTACTTC.

The chain recombines TRBV7-6 with TRBJ2-1; perhaps TRBD1 as D (6 bases). The CDR3 is 15 amino acids. CDR1 and CDR2 from the germline V gene are SGHVS and FNYEAQ. Trimming cost V 1 base and J 4 bases, with 11 bases left between them. In nucleotides, the CDR3 is TGTGCCAGCAGCTTAGGGACAGCCCCTTACAATGAGCAGTTCTTC. Protein product: CASSLGTAPYNEQFF.

The V call is TRBV27, the J call TRBJ1-5; TRBD1 agrees at 7 bases. This CDR3 contains 14 residues. V lost 2 bases and J lost 7; bases outside the gene matches: 5. The germline V gene encodes CDR1 MNHEY and CDR2 SMNVEV (reference sequence). The CDR3 DNA reads as TGTGCCAGCAGTTTAACAGGGGTCACCCAGCCCCAGCATTTT. It translates to CASSLTGVTQPQHF.

In regard to this clone: Different DNA sequences within this sample yield the same CDR3. This chain uses TRBV5-1 with TRBJ1-5; 10 bases are a match to TRBD1. V lost 2 bases, J lost 5 bases, and 1 base stayed unmatched. Germline V gives CDR1 SGHRS, CDR2 YFSETQ. The CDR3 covers 14 residues. As DNA, the CDR3 is TGCGCCAGCAGCTTTGGACAGGGGGATCAGCCCCAGCATTTT. Encoded protein: CASSFGQGDQPQHF. The full variable domain, in which reference TRBV5-1 and TRBJ1-5 provide the parts outside the CDR3, is KAGVTQTPRYLIKTRGQQVTLSCSPISGHRSVSWYQQTPGQGLQFLFEYFSETQRNKGNFPGRFSGRQFSNSRSEMNVSTLELGDSALYLCASSFGQGDQPQHFGDGTRLSIL.